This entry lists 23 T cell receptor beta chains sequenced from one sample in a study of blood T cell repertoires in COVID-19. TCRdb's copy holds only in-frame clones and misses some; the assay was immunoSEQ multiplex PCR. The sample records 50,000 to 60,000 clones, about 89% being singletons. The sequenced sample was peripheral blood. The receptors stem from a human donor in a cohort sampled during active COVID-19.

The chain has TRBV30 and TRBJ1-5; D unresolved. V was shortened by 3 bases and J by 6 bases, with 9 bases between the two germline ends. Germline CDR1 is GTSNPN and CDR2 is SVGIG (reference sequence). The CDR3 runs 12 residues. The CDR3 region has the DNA TGTGCCTGGAGCGCCTACGGTCAGCCCCAGCATTTT. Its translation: CAWSAYGQPQHF.

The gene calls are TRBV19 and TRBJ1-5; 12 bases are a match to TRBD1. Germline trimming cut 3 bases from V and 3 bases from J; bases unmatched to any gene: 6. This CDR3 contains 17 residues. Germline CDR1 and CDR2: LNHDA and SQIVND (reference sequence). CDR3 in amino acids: CASSIEPGQGANQPQHF. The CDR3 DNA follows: TGTGCCAGTAGTATCGAACCGGGACAGGGGGCCAATCAGCCCCAGCATTTT.

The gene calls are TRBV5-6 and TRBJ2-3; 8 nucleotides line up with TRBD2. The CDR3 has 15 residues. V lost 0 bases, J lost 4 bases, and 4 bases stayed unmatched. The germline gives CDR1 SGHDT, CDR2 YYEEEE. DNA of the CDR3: TGTGCCAGCAGCTTGGCGGGAGGGCTAGCAGATACGCAGTATTTT. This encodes CASSLAGGLADTQYF.

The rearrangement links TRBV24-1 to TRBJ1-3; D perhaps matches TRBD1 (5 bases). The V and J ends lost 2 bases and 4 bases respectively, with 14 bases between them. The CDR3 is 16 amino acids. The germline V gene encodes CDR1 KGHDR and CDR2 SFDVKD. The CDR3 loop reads CATSDSGSAGGNTIYF. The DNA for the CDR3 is TGTGCCACCAGTGATTCAGGGTCAGCAGGAGGAAACACCATATATTTT.

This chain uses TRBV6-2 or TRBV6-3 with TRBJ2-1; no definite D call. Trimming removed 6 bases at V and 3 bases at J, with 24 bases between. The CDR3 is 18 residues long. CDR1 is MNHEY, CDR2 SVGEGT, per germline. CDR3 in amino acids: CASSSTIPSEQYYNEQFF. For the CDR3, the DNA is TGTGCCAGCAGCTCCACCATACCGAGCGAACAATACTACAATGAGCAGTTCTTC.

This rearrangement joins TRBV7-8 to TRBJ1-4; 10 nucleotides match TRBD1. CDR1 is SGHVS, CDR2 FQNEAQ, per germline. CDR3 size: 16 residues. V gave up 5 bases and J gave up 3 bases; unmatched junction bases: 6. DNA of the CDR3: TGTGCCAGCAGCCGGGGGGACAGGGGTTCTAATGAAAAACTGTTTTTT. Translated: CASSRGDRGSNEKLFF.

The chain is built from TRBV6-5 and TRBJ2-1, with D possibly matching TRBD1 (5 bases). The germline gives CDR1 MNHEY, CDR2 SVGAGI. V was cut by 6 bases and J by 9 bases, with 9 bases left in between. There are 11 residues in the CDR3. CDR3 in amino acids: CASRLGAEQFF. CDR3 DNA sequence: TGTGCCAGCAGATTAGGGGCTGAGCAGTTCTTC.

The CDR3 DNA is TGTGCCAGCATCCAGGGACAGCTCTATGGCTACACCTTC. Amino acid sequence: CASIQGQLYGYTF. V usage is TRBV6-6 and J usage is TRBJ1-2; 7 nucleotides line up with TRBD1. Germline-derived CDR1 and CDR2 are MNHNY and SVGAGI (reference sequence). V shed 7 bases, J shed 4 bases, and the junction held 6 bases outside the gene matches. The CDR3 sequence is 13 residues long.

The CDR3 region is CASTTQASGQFF. Here the CDR3 DNA reads TGTGCCAGCACCACCCAAGCGTCTGGGCAGTTCTTC. The chain is built from TRBV7-9 and TRBJ2-1; no clear D gene. The CDR3 length is 12 residues. V was pared by 7 bases and J by 12 bases, with 16 bases between. Germline lookup yields CDR1 SEHNR and CDR2 FQNEAQ (reference sequence).

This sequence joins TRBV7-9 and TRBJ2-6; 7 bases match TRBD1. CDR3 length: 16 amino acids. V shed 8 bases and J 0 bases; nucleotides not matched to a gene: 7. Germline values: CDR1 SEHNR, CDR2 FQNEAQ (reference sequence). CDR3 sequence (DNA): TGTGCCAGCTGCCGGGACAGTCCCTCTGGGGCCAACGTCCTGACTTTC. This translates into CASCRDSPSGANVLTF.

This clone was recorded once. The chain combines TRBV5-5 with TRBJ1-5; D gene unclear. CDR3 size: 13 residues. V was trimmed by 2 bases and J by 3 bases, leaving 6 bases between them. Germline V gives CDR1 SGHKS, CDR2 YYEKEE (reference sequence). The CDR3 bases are TGTGCCAGCAGCTTAGCCCCCAATCAGCCCCAGCATTTT. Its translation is CASSLAPNQPQHF.

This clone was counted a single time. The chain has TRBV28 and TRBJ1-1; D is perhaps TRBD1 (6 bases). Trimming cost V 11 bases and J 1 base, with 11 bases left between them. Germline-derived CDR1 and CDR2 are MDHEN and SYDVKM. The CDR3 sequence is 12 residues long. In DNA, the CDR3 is TGTGCCGCAGGGGTGGCGAACACTGAAGCTTTCTTT. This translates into CAAGVANTEAFF.

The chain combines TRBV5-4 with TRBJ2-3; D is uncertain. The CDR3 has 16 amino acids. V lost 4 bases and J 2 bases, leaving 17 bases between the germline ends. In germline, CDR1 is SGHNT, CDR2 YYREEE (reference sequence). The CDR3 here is CASSPRQVPLTDTQYF. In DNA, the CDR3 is TGTGCCAGCAGCCCCCGGCAGGTCCCTCTCACAGATACGCAGTATTTT.

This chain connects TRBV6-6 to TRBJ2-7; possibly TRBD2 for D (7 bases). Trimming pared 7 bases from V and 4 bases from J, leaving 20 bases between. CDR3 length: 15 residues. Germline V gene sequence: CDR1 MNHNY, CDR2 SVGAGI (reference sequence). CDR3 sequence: CASTSVLGGAYEQYF. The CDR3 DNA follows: TGTGCCAGCACCTCAGTGCTGGGGGGGGCATACGAGCAGTACTTC.

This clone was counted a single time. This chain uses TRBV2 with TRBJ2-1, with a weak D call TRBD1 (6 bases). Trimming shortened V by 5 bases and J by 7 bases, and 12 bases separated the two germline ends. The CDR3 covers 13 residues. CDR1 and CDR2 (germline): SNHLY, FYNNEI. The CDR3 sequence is CASSSQGLNEQFF. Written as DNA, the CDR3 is TGTGCCAGCAGTTCACAGGGTCTGAATGAGCAGTTCTTC.

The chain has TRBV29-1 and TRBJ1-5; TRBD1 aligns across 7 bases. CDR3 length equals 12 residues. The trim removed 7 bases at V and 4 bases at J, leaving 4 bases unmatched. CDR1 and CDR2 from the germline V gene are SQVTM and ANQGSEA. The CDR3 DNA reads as TGCAGCGCTCCGACAGGGAATCAGCCCCAGCATTTT. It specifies CSAPTGNQPQHF.

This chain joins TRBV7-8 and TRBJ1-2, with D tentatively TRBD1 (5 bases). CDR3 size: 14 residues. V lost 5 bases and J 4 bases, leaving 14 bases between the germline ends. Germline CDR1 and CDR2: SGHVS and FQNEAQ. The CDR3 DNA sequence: TGTGCCAGCAGCCCCGGGACTTCAGGCTATGGCTACACCTTC. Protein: CASSPGTSGYGYTF.

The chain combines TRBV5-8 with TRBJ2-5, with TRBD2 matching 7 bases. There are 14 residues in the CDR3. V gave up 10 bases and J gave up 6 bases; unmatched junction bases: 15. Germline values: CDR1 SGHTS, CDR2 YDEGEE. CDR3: CAPPGGVRGKTQYF. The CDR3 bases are TGTGCCCCCCCTGGGGGGGTTAGGGGAAAGACCCAGTACTTC.

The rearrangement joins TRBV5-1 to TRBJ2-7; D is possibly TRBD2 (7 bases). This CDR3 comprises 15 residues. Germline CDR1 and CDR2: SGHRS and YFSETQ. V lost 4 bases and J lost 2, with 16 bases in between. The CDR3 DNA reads TGCGCCAGCAGCCCGGGCGGGGGCCCGGCCTACGAGCAGTACTTC. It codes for CASSPGGGPAYEQYF.

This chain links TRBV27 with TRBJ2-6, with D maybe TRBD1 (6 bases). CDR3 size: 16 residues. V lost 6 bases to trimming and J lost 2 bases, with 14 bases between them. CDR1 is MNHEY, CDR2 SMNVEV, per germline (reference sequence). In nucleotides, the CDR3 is TGTGCCAGCAGCAGCACAGGGAACCCTGGGGCCAACGTCCTGACTTTC. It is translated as CASSSTGNPGANVLTF.

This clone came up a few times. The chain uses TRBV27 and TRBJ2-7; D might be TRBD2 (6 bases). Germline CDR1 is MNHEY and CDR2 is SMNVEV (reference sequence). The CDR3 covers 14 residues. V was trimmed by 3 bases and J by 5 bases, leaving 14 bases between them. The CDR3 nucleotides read TGTGCCAGCAGTTTTGCGGGGATCCGGGACGAGCAGTACTTC. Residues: CASSFAGIRDEQYF.

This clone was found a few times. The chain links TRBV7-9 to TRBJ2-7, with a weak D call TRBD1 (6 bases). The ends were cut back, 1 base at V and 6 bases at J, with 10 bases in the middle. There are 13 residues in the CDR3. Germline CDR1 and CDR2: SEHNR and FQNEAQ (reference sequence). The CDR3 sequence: CASSLGGQGEQYV. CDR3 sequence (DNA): TGTGCCAGCAGCTTAGGGGGACAAGGCGAGCAGTACGTC.

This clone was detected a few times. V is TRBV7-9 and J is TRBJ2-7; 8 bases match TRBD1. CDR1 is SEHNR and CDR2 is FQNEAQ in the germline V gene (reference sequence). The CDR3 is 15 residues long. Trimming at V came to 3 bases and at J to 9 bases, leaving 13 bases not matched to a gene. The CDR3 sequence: CASSFQSGQVTRQYF. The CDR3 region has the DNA TGTGCCAGCAGCTTTCAGTCGGGACAGGTGACAAGGCAGTACTTC.